The clone carrying this TCR beta chain was found a few times. These data come from a study of T-cell memory formation after mild COVID-19. About the research overall: TCR clusters were mostly donor specific.

MiXCR, run by TCRdb on the 5' RACE reads, gives a single entry per CDR3 protein. Of 150,000 to 200,000 distinct CDR3 sequences in the sample, over 20% were seen once. This sequence originates from an adult woman who had mild COVID-19 (a few samples of this study predate the infection). Cell type and time point are not known. The specimen was PBMCs or a T cell subset sorted from them (not recorded which).

The CDR3 sequence is CASSSELAVGDEQFF. Here the CDR3 DNA reads TGCGCCAGCAGCTCGGAACTAGCGGTGGGGGATGAGCAGTTCTTC. The chain is built from TRBV5-1 and TRBJ2-1; 8 bases match TRBD2. CDR1 is SGHRS and CDR2 is YFSETQ in the germline V gene. V lost 3 bases and J lost 8; bases outside the gene matches: 10. There are 15 residues in the CDR3.